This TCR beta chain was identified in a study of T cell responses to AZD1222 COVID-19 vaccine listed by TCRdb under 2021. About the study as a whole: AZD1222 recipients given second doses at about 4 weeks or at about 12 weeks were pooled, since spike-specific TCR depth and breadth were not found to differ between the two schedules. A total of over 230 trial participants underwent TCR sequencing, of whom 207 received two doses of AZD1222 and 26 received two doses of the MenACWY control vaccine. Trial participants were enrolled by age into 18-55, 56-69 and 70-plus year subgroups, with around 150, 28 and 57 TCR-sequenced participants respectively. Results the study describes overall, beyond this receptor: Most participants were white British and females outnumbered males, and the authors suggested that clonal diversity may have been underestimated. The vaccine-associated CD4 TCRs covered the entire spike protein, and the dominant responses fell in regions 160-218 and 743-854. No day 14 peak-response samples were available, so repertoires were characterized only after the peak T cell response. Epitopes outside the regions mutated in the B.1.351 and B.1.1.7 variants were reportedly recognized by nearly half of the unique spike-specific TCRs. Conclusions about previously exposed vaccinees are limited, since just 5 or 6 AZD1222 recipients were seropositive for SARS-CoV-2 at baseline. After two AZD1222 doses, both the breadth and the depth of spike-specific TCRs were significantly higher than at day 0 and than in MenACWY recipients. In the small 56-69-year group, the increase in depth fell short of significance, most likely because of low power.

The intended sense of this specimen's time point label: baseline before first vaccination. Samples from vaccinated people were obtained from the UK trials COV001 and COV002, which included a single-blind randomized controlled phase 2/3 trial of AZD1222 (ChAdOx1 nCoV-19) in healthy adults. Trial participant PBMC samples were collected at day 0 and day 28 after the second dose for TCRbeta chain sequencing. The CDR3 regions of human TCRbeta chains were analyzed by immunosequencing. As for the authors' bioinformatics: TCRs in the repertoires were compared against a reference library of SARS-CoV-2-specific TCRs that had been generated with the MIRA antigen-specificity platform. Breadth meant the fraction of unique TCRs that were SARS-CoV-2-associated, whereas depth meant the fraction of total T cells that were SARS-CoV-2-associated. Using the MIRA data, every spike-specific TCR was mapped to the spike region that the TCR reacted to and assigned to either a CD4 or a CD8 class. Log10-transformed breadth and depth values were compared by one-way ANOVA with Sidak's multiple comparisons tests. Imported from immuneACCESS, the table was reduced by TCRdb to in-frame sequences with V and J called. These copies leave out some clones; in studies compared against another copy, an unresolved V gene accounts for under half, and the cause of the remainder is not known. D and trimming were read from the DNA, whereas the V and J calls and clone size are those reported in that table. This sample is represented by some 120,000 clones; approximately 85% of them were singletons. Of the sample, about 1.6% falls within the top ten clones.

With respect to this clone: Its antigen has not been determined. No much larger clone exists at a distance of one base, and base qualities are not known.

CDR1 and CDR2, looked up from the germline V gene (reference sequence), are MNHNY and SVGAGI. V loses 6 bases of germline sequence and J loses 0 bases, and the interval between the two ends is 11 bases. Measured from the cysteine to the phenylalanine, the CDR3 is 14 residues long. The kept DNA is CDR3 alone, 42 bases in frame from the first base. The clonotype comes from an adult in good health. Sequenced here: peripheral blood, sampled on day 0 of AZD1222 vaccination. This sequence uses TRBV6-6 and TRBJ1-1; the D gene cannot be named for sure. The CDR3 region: CASRRPQLNTEAFF. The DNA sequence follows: TGTGCCAGCAGACGCCCCCAATTGAACACTGAAGCTTTCTTT.